This is a list of T cell receptor beta chains from one sample in a study of cytomegalovirus exposure and HLA in healthy donors. Clones were sequenced by immunoSEQ multiplex PCR, and TCRdb holds only the in-frame ones, with some missing. The repertoire holds about 200,000 clones, with around 80% as singletons. The sample comprised PBMCs. The receptors derive from a male donor in good health and CMV-seronegative. The CDR3 runs from the conserved cysteine through the conserved F or W. The D gene is left open where the match is weak. Size values are once, few and many counts, or a class for expanded clones, and some rows have none.

v_call: TRBV13
clone_size: .
d_call: .
j_call: TRBJ2-7
cdr3_nt: TGTGCCAGCAGCTTACTCAGGGTAGAGAACGAGCAGTACTTC
cdr3_aa: CASSLLRVENEQYF

v_call: TRBV4-1
clone_size: .
d_call: TRBD1
j_call: TRBJ2-2
cdr3_nt: TGCGCCAGCAGCCAAACAGGGGCGGTAATGGACACCGGGGAGCTGTTTTTT
cdr3_aa: CASSQTGAVMDTGELFF

v_call: TRBV10-3
clone_size: .
d_call: .
j_call: TRBJ1-1
cdr3_nt: TGTGCCACAAATCGACAGGAAGAGAACACTGAAGCTTTCTTT
cdr3_aa: CATNRQEENTEAFF

v_call: TRBV19
clone_size: .
d_call: TRBD1
j_call: TRBJ2-3
cdr3_nt: TGTGCCAGTAGTACCCCGTCGACAGGGAGCACAGATACGCAGTATTTT
cdr3_aa: CASSTPSTGSTDTQYF

v_call: TRBV11-1
clone_size: once
d_call: TRBD1
j_call: TRBJ2-7
cdr3_nt: TGTGCCAGCAGCTCCACCGGGACAGGATCCTACGAGCAGTACTTC
cdr3_aa: CASSSTGTGSYEQYF

v_call: TRBV6-5
clone_size: few
d_call: TRBD1
j_call: TRBJ2-6
cdr3_nt: TGTGCCAGCAGGGAAACAGGGGCTGGGGCCAACGTCCTGACTTTC
cdr3_aa: CASRETGAGANVLTF

v_call: TRBV9
clone_size: few
d_call: .
j_call: TRBJ1-3
cdr3_nt: TGTGCCAGCAGCGTACAGGGGACCTCTGGAAACACCATATATTTT
cdr3_aa: CASSVQGTSGNTIYF

v_call: TRBV7-9
clone_size: .
d_call: TRBD1
j_call: TRBJ1-4
cdr3_nt: TGTTCCAGCAGCTTGGGTAGACAGGGTGACGAAAAACTGTTTTTT
cdr3_aa: CSSSLGRQGDEKLFF

v_call: TRBV27
clone_size: few
d_call: .
j_call: TRBJ2-7
cdr3_nt: TGTGCCAGCAGTTTTACGGGAGCTTGGGAGCAGTACTTC
cdr3_aa: CASSFTGAWEQYF

v_call: TRBV6-1
clone_size: .
d_call: .
j_call: TRBJ1-5
cdr3_nt: TGTGCCAGCAGTGAATGGGGAGCCGAACGGCAGCCCCAGCATTTT
cdr3_aa: CASSEWGAERQPQHF

v_call: TRBV11-2
clone_size: .
d_call: .
j_call: TRBJ2-1
cdr3_nt: TGTGCCAGCAGCTTACGCGGGACGAGCGCCTACAATGAGCAGTTCTTC
cdr3_aa: CASSLRGTSAYNEQFF

v_call: TRBV27
clone_size: .
d_call: .
j_call: TRBJ2-2
cdr3_nt: TGTGCCAGCAGGTCTACAGGGTACACCGGGGAGCTGTTTTTT
cdr3_aa: CASRSTGYTGELFF

v_call: TRBV30
clone_size: .
d_call: TRBD1
j_call: TRBJ1-1
cdr3_nt: TGTGCCTGGAGGGCAGGGGGTACTTGGAGTTACACTGAAGCTTTCTTT
cdr3_aa: CAWRAGGTWSYTEAFF

v_call: TRBV7-2
clone_size: .
d_call: TRBD2
j_call: TRBJ2-2
cdr3_nt: TGTGCCAGCAGCTTAGCGCCGGGGACTAGAGGCACCGGGGAGCTGTTTTTT
cdr3_aa: CASSLAPGTRGTGELFF

v_call: TRBV29-1
clone_size: .
d_call: TRBD1
j_call: TRBJ2-1
cdr3_nt: TGCAGCCTAACAGGGGTTTCCTACAATGAGCAGTTCTTC
cdr3_aa: CSLTGVSYNEQFF

v_call: TRBV30
clone_size: few
d_call: TRBD1
j_call: TRBJ1-5
cdr3_nt: TGTGCCTGGAGTGTAAGGGGACAGGGCAGCAATCAGCCCCAGCATTTT
cdr3_aa: CAWSVRGQGSNQPQHF

v_call: TRBV7-2
clone_size: .
d_call: TRBD2
j_call: TRBJ2-1
cdr3_nt: TGTGCCAGCAGTTGGGGCGGGGGGAGGACCTACAATGAGCAGTTCTTC
cdr3_aa: CASSWGGGRTYNEQFF

v_call: TRBV6-1
clone_size: .
d_call: TRBD1
j_call: TRBJ1-1
cdr3_nt: TGTGCCAGCAGTGCGACAGGGAAGGTTGGAGCTTTCTTT
cdr3_aa: CASSATGKVGAFF

v_call: TRBV5-1
clone_size: .
d_call: TRBD2
j_call: TRBJ2-7
cdr3_nt: TGCGCCAGCGCGGTAGCGGGGAACTACGAGCAGTACTTC
cdr3_aa: CASAVAGNYEQYF

v_call: TRBV6-6
clone_size: .
d_call: .
j_call: TRBJ2-3
cdr3_nt: TGTGCCAGCAGTGGCAGGGCGGCAAGCACAGATACGCAGTATTTT
cdr3_aa: CASSGRAASTDTQYF

v_call: TRBV19
clone_size: .
d_call: TRBD2
j_call: TRBJ2-1
cdr3_nt: TGTGCCAGTACGCCGGGACTACCCAGGAATGAGCAGTTCTTC
cdr3_aa: CASTPGLPRNEQFF

v_call: TRBV6-1
clone_size: .
d_call: .
j_call: TRBJ2-1
cdr3_nt: TGTGCCAGCACCTACAGAGTAAGCTCCTACAATGAGCAGTTCTTC
cdr3_aa: CASTYRVSSYNEQFF

v_call: TRBV7-3
clone_size: .
d_call: TRBD2
j_call: TRBJ2-1
cdr3_nt: TGTGCCAGCAGCGCCCGACTAGCGGGAGGAACAGATGAGCAGTTCTTC
cdr3_aa: CASSARLAGGTDEQFF

v_call: TRBV5-1
clone_size: .
d_call: .
j_call: TRBJ2-5
cdr3_nt: TGCGCCAGCAGCGTAGACTGGATGCCCCAGTACTTC
cdr3_aa: CASSVDWMPQYF

v_call: TRBV6-5
clone_size: .
d_call: .
j_call: TRBJ2-1
cdr3_nt: TGTGCCAGCAAATCATATAACAGTCACAATGAGCAGTTCTTC
cdr3_aa: CASKSYNSHNEQFF

v_call: TRBV6-5
clone_size: once
d_call: .
j_call: TRBJ2-3
cdr3_nt: TGTGCCAGCTGGAGGGGCCGGATTACAGATACGCAGTATTTT
cdr3_aa: CASWRGRITDTQYF

v_call: TRBV4-1
clone_size: .
d_call: .
j_call: TRBJ1-1
cdr3_nt: TGCGCCAGCAGCCAAGGATTCCGGGAGGGAGCTTTCTTT
cdr3_aa: CASSQGFREGAFF

v_call: TRBV11-2
clone_size: .
d_call: TRBD1
j_call: TRBJ2-7
cdr3_nt: TGTGCCAGCAGCGGGCTGGGACAGTTTTACGAGCAGTACTTC
cdr3_aa: CASSGLGQFYEQYF

v_call: TRBV5-4
clone_size: .
d_call: .
j_call: TRBJ2-1
cdr3_nt: TGTGCCCGGACTGCGGGATTCTTCTACAATGAGCAGTTCTTC
cdr3_aa: CARTAGFFYNEQFF

v_call: TRBV4-1
clone_size: few
d_call: TRBD2
j_call: TRBJ2-7
cdr3_nt: TGCGCCAGCAGCCAAGATACTTCTAGCGGGAGATACGAGCAGTACTTC
cdr3_aa: CASSQDTSSGRYEQYF

v_call: TRBV19
clone_size: .
d_call: .
j_call: TRBJ1-3
cdr3_nt: TGTGCCAGTAGTATAGATCACCGAGCGTCTGGAAACACCATATATTTT
cdr3_aa: CASSIDHRASGNTIYF

v_call: TRBV7-7
clone_size: .
d_call: .
j_call: TRBJ2-1
cdr3_nt: TGTGCCAGCAGCTTAAGACGGGAGTCTTACCATGAGCAGTTCTTC
cdr3_aa: CASSLRRESYHEQFF

v_call: TRBV4-2
clone_size: .
d_call: .
j_call: TRBJ2-2
cdr3_nt: TGTGCCAGCAGCCAAGATAGCCTAGCAGGTCCCGGGGAGCTGTTTTTT
cdr3_aa: CASSQDSLAGPGELFF

v_call: TRBV25-1
clone_size: .
d_call: TRBD1
j_call: TRBJ2-7
cdr3_nt: TGTGCCAGCAGTCCCAGACAGGGAATAATCTACGAGCAGTACTTC
cdr3_aa: CASSPRQGIIYEQYF

v_call: TRBV29-1
clone_size: .
d_call: TRBD2
j_call: TRBJ2-2
cdr3_nt: TGCAGCGTGGGGACTAGCGGGACCGGGGAGCTGTTTTTT
cdr3_aa: CSVGTSGTGELFF

v_call: TRBV4-1
clone_size: .
d_call: .
j_call: TRBJ2-1
cdr3_nt: TGCGCCAGCAGCCAAGATGGGCGGGATTACAATGAGCAGTTCTTC
cdr3_aa: CASSQDGRDYNEQFF

v_call: TRBV13
clone_size: .
d_call: .
j_call: TRBJ2-7
cdr3_nt: TGTGCCAGCAGCCTGGAGGCCTCTCGGGGCGAGCAGTACTTC
cdr3_aa: CASSLEASRGEQYF